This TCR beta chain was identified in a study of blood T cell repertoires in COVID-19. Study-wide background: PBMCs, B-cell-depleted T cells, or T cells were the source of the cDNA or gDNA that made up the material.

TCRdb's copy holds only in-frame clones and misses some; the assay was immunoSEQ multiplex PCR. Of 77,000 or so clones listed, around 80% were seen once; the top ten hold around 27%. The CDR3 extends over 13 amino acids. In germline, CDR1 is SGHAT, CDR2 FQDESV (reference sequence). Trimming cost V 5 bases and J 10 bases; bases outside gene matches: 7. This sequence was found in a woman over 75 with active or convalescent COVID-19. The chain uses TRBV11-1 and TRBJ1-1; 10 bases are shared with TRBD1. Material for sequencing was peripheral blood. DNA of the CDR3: TGTGCCAGCAGCCGCGGGACAGGGGACGGAGCTTTCTTT. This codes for CASSRGTGDGAFF.